This entry concerns a single T cell receptor beta chain. Unmatched junction bases numbered 10, after V lost 6 bases and J lost 5 bases. The CDR3 extends over 15 amino acids. CDR1 is SQVTM, CDR2 ANQGSEA, per germline. The sample originates from a study of blood T cell repertoires in COVID-19. For the study at large: COVID-19 samples from acute and convalescent phases originated in the United States, Italy and Spain.

The repertoire was sequenced with immunoSEQ multiplex PCR; TCRdb's copy has only in-frame clones and lacks some. The repertoire holds over 65,000 clones, with around 80% as singletons. This receptor was taken from a woman aged 35 to 49 with active or convalescent COVID-19. This chain joins TRBV29-1 and TRBJ1-1, with TRBD1 identical over 12 bases. Sequenced material: peripheral blood. The CDR3 is CSVAPGQGAKTEAFF. The CDR3 bases are TGCAGCGTGGCCCCGGGACAGGGGGCGAAAACTGAAGCTTTCTTT. The variable domain in full, with the rest retrieved from reference TRBV29-1 and TRBJ1-1, is SAVISQKPSRDICQRGTSLTIQCQVDSQVTMMFWYRQQPGQSLTLIATANQGSEATYESGFVIDKFPISRPNLTFSTLTVSNMSPEDSSIYLCSVAPGQGAKTEAFFGQGTRLTVV.